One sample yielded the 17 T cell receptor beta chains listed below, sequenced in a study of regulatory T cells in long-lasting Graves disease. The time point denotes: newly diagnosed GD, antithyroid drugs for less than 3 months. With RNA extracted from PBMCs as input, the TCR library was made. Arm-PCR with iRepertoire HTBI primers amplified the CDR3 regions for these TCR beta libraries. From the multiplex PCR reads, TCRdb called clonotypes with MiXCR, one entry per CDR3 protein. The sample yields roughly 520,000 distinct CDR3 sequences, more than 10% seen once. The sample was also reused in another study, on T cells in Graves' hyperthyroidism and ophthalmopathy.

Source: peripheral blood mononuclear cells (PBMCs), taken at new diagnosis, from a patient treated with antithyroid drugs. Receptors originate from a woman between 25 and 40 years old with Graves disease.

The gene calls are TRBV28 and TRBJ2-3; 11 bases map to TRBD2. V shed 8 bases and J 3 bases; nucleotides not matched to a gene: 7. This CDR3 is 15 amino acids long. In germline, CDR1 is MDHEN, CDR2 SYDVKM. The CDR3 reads CASCLLAGGTDTQYF. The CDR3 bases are TGTGCCAGCTGCCTTTTAGCGGGAGGGACAGATACGCAGTATTTT.

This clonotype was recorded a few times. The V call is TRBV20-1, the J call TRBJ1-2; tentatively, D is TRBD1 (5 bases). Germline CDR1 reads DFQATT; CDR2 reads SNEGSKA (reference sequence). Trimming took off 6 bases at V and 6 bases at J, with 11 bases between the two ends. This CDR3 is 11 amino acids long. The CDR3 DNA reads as TGCAGTGCCAGGATGGGGGATGGCTACACCTTC. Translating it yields CSARMGDGYTF.

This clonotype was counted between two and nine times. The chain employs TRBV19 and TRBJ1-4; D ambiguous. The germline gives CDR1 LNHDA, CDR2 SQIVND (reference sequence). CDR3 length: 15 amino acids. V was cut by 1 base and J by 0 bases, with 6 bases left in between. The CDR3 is CASSIGPATNEKLFF. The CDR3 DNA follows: TGTGCCAGTAGTATAGGCCCAGCAACTAATGAAAAACTGTTTTTT. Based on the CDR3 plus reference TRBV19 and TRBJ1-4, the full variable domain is DGGITQSPKYLFRKEGQNVTLSCEQNLNHDAMYWYRQDPGQGLRLIYYSQIVNDFQKGDIAEGYSVSREKKESFPLTVTSAQKNPTAFYLCASSIGPATNEKLFFGSGTQLSVL.

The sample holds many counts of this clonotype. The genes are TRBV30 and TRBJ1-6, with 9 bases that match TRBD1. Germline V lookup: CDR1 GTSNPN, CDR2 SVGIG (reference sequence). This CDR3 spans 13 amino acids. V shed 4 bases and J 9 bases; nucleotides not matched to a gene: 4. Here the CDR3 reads CAWNPGQGSPLHF. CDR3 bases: TGTGCCTGGAACCCGGGACAGGGTTCACCCCTCCACTTT.

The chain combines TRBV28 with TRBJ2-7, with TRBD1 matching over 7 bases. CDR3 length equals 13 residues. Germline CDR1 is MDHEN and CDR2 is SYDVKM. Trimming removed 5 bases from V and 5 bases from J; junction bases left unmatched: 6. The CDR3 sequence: CASSLRQGDEQYF. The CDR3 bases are TGTGCCAGCAGTCTGAGACAGGGCGACGAGCAGTACTTC.

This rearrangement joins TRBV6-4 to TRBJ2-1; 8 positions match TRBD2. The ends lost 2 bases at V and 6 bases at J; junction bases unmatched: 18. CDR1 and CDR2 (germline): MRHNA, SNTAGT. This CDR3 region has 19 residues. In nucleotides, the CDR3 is TGTGCCAGCAGTGACAAACCTATCTCTACCAGCGGGAGCGGCAATGAGCAGTTCTTC. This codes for CASSDKPISTSGSGNEQFF.

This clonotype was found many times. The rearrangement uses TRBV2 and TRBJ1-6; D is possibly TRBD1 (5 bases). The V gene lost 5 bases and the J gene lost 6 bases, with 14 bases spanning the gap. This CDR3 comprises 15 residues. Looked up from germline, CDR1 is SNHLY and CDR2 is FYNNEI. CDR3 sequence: CASSSPGGGNSPLHF. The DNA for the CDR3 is TGTGCCAGCAGTTCCCCGGGCGGGGGTAATTCACCCCTCCACTTT.

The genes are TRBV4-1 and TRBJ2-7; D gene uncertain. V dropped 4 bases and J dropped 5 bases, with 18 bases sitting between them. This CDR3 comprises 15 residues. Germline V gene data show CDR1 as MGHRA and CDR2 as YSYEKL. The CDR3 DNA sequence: TGCGCCAGCAGCCTCCCCGGAAGGGCGACTCACGAGCAGTACTTC. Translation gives CASSLPGRATHEQYF.

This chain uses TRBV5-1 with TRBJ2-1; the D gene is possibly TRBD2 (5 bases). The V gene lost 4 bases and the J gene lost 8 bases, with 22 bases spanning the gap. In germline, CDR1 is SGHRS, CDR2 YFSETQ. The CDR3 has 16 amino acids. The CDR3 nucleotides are TGCGCCAGCAGCCTCCTTGAGGGCTGGAGAGCCGATGAGCAGTTCTTC. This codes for CASSLLEGWRADEQFF.

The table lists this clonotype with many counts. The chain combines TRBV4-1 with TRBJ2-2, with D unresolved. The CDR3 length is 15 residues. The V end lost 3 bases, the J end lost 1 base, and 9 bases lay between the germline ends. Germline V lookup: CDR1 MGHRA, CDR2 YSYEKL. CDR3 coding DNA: TGCGCCAGCAGCCAGGGCCCGGGGAACACCGGGGAGCTGTTTTTT. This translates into CASSQGPGNTGELFF.

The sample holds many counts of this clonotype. The CDR3 protein is CSASAGSWGNEQFF. Written as DNA, the CDR3 is TGCAGTGCTAGCGCCGGCTCGTGGGGGAATGAGCAGTTCTTC. V gene TRBV20-1 combines with J gene TRBJ2-1; D is tentatively TRBD1 or TRBD2 (5 bases each). The CDR3 covers 14 residues. Germline V gene data show CDR1 as DFQATT and CDR2 as SNEGSKA (reference sequence). Between the trimmed V and J ends, which lost 3 bases and 7 bases, there was a span of 16 bases.

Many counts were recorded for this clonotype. The CDR3 DNA reads TGCAGTGCTGGAAGGGACAGGCTAACTGAAGCTTTCTTT. It is translated as CSAGRDRLTEAFF. V is TRBV20-1 and J is TRBJ1-1; 8 bases match TRBD1. This CDR3 region has 13 residues. The V segment lost 5 bases and the J segment 5 bases; nucleotides outside the gene matches: 7. The germline CDR1 and CDR2 sequences are DFQATT and SNEGSKA (reference sequence).

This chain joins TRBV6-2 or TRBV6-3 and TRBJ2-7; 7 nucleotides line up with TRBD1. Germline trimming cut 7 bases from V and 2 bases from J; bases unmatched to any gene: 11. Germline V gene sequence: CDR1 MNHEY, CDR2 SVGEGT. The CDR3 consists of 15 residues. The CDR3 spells CASTLSPGQTYEQYF. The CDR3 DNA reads TGTGCCAGCACTCTATCTCCGGGACAGACCTACGAGCAGTACTTC.

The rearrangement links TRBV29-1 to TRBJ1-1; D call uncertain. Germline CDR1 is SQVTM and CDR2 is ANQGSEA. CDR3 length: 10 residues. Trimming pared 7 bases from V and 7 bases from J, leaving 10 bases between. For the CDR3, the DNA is TGCAGCGCCTGGGTAGGTGAAGCTTTCTTT. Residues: CSAWVGEAFF.

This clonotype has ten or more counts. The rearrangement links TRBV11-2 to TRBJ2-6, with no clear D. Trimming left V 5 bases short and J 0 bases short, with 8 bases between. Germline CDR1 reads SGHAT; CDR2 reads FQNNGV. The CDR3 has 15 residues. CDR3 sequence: CASSSRVSGANVLTF. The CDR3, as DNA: TGTGCCAGCAGCAGCAGAGTCTCTGGGGCCAACGTCCTGACTTTC.

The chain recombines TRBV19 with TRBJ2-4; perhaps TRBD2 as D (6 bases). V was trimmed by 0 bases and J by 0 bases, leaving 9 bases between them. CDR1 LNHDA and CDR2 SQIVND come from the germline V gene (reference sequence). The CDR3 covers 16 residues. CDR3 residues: CASSIDRGTAKNIQYF. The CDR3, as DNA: TGTGCCAGTAGTATAGATCGCGGGACAGCCAAAAACATTCAGTACTTC.

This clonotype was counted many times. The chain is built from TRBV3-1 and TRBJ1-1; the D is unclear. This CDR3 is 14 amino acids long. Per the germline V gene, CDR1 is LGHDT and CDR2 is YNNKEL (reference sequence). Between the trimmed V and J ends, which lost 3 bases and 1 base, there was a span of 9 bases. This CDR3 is CASSHGVGNTEAFF. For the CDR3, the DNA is TGTGCCAGCAGCCATGGGGTCGGGAACACTGAAGCTTTCTTT.